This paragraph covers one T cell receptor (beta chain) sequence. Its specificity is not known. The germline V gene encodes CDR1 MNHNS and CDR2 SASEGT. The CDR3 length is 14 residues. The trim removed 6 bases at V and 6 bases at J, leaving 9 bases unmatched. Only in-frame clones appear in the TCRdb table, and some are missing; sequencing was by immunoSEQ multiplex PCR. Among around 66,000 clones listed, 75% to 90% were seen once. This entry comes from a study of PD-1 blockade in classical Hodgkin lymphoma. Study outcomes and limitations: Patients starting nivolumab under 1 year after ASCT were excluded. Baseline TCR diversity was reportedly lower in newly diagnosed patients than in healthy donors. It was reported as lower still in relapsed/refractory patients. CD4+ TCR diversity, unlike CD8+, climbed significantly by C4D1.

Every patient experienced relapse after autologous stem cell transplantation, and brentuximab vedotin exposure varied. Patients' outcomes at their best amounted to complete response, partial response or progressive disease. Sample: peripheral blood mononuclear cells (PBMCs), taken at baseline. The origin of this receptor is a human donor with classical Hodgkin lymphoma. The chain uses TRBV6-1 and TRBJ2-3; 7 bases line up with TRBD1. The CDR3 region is CASSDNRGGDTQYF. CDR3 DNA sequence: TGTGCCAGCAGCGACAACAGGGGCGGGGATACGCAGTATTTT.